This T cell receptor beta chain was obtained from a study of cytomegalovirus exposure and HLA in healthy donors. Germline V gene lookup returns CDR1 SGDLS and CDR2 YYNGEE. The junction had 11 bases not matched to a gene; V was cut back by 0 bases and J by 3 bases. The CDR3 consists of 17 residues. Healthy individuals who donated bone marrow served as the donors. It was with 60 Vbeta and 13 Jbeta primers that the PCR ran. The protocol was immunoSEQ multiplex PCR, while the TCRdb copy is restricted to in-frame clones and leaves out a portion. The data show nearly 200,000 clones, about four fifths seen once. In the case of this clone: Its antigen remains unknown.

Regarding the study as a whole: Reportedly, fewer N-insertions than the 666-donor mean appeared in an Asian-associated ancestry cluster in a later analysis.

The V and J genes are TRBV9 and TRBJ2-7; 8 bases match TRBD2. The TCR comes from a male donor in good health and CMV-seropositive. The specimen was PBMCs. This CDR3 is CASSVESGSGGYYEQYF. CDR3 bases: TGTGCCAGCAGCGTAGAGAGCGGGAGTGGGGGCTACTACGAGCAGTACTTC.